Below, one TCR beta chain is given with its context. Its cognate antigen is unknown. The CDR3 runs 13 residues. Germline V gene sequence: CDR1 SGDLS, CDR2 YYNGEE. V was cut by 5 bases and J by 7 bases, with 10 bases left in between. These data come from a study of sequential checkpoint blockade in melanoma. Whole-study findings and limits: About 30 times likelier clinical benefit followed increased tumor T-cell fraction and clonality. Response in arm A was associated with pretreatment TIL clonality.

Treatment in this sample: randomized to nivolumab then ipilimumab (arm A) or the reverse (arm B). TCRdb keeps only in-frame clones here, not all; method: immunoSEQ multiplex PCR. The table includes under 7,000 clones, around 21% detected once. V is TRBV9 and J is TRBJ1-6; D not certain. This TCR was sampled from a human donor with melanoma. The sequencing used tumor tissue (inferred from file names), collected from a patient given nivolumab and ipilimumab in sequence. The CDR3 DNA is TGTGCCAGCAGGGAGGTGATGAATTCACCCCTCCACTTT. This codes for CASREVMNSPLHF.